Reported below is one T cell receptor (beta chain). The antigen remains undetermined. This sample was included in a study of cytomegalovirus exposure and HLA in healthy donors. Whole-study results and caveats: It was reported that the classifier diagnosed cytomegalovirus status with high specificity and sensitivity in both the original and validation cohorts. TCR beta V- and J-gene trimming was later associated with a missense DCLRE1C variant. Roughly uniform depth of sequencing across donors was assumed in presence/absence analyses.

This CDR3 spans 16 amino acids. In the PCR, 60 Vbeta and 13 Jbeta primers were used. The data were produced by immunoSEQ multiplex PCR, yet TCRdb's version contains in-frame clones alone and is incomplete. The repertoire holds 300,000 or so clones, with 84% as singletons. Sequencing used PBMCs. This TCR was sampled from a woman in her forties in good health and CMV-seropositive. The chain recombines TRBV21-1 with TRBJ1-2. TRBV21-1 is listed as a pseudogene. The CDR3 region is CASRGGLRLANYGYTF. CDR3 nucleotides: TGTGCCAGCAGGGGGGGACTTCGGCTAGCTAACTATGGCTACACCTTC.